The entry below gives a single T cell receptor (beta chain) sequence along with its context. The CDR3 totals 15 residues. V dropped 4 bases and J dropped 0; count of bases not matched to a gene: 5. Germline lookup yields CDR1 SGHRS and CDR2 YFSETQ. The source of the sample is a study of blood T cell repertoires in COVID-19. The wider study: The cDNA or gDNA used as material had been derived from T cells, B-cell-depleted T cells, or PBMCs.

The data were produced by immunoSEQ multiplex PCR, yet TCRdb's version contains in-frame clones alone and is incomplete. The sample holds under 250,000 clones, 75% to 90% seen once. Sequencing was carried out using peripheral blood. The rearrangement links TRBV5-1 to TRBJ2-7, with 9 bases identical to TRBD2. The sequence was collected from a woman in her sixties or seventies with active or convalescent COVID-19. In nucleotides, the CDR3 is TGCGCCAGCAGCGCGACTAGCGGACCCTCCTACGAGCAGTACTTC. Residues: CASSATSGPSYEQYF.